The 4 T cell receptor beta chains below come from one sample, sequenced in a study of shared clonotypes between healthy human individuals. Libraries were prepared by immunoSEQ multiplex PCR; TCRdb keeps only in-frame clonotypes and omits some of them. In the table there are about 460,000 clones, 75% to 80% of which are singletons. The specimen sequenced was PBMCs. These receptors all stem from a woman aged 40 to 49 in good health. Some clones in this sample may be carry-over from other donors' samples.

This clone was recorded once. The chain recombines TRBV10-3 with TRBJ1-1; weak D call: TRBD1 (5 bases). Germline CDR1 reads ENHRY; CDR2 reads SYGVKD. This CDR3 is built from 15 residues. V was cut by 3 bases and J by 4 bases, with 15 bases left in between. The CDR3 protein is CAISDPGRPSTEAFF. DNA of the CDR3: TGTGCCATCAGTGACCCGGGACGGCCCAGCACTGAAGCTTTCTTT.

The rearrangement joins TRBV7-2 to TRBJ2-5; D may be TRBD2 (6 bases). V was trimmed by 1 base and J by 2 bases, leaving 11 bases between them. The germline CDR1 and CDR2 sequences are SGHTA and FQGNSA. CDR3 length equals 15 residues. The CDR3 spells CASSLGLALQETQYF. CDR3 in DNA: TGTGCCAGCAGCTTAGGTCTAGCGCTTCAAGAGACCCAGTACTTC.

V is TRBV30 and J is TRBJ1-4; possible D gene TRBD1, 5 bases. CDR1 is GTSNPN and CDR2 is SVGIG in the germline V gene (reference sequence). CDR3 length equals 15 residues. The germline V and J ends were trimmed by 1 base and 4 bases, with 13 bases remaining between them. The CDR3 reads CAWSAEGSYNEKLFF. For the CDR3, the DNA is TGTGCCTGGAGTGCCGAGGGGTCCTATAATGAAAAACTGTTTTTT.

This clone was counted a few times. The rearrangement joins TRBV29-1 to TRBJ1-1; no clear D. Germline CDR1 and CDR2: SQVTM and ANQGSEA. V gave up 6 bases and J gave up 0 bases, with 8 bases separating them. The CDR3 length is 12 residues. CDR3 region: CSVSQVNTEAFF. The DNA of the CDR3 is TGCAGCGTATCCCAGGTGAACACTGAAGCTTTCTTT.